These T cell receptor beta chains were read from a single sample in a study of Graves' ophthalmopathy and Graves' hyperthyroidism. MiXCR, run by TCRdb on the multiplex PCR reads, gives a single entry per CDR3 protein. This sample has some 1.1 million distinct CDR3 sequences, with less than 45% found just once. Specimen: peripheral blood or thyroid tissue (not recorded which). These receptors all stem from an adult man with Graves' hyperthyroidism. The CDR3 runs from the conserved cysteine through the conserved F or W.

v_gene,CDR3aa
TRBV7-9,CASSLRGGPGYTF
TRBV12-3/TRBV12-4,CASSLSLAGLFYEQYF
TRBV29-1,CSVDRGGRTYGYTF
TRBV20-1,CSAPQGESDEKLFF
TRBV29-1,CSVSGRGQYYEQYF
TRBV6-5,CASSSVEGPNTEAFF
TRBV5-5,CASRPEWEQPQHF
TRBV12-3/TRBV12-4,CASSQLQLSGNTIYF
TRBV20-1,CSARAPTGLNTEAFF
TRBV29-1,CSVGSDLFGNTIYF
TRBV7-9,CASSLGGASGELFF
TRBV6-5,CASSEVGLGNYGYTF
TRBV7-8,CAGSAGLSGANVLTF
TRBV5-8,CASSRGWGQPQHF
TRBV25-1,CASSLQGITGGYTF
TRBV29-1,CSSEHFTGTLGEQYF
TRBV12-3/TRBV12-4,CASSFGGRRIEQYF
TRBV7-8,CASSPRGQGILGMNQPQHF
TRBV4-1,CASSQDLAETGRAQHF
TRBV20-1,CSARDLGPGDYTF
TRBV2,CASKDRALSGNTIYF
TRBV20-1,CSARSSGSLTGELFF
TRBV3-1,CATGVTDTEAFF
TRBV18,CASSPPTQDGYTF
TRBV7-9,CASSLYRDPYEQYF
TRBV2,CASSEARQGAEAFF
TRBV12-3/TRBV12-4,CASSRSPGTRNTIYF
TRBV25-1,CASGESRQGFSNQPQHF
TRBV7-2,CASSLGPGGHAGTEAFF
TRBV2,CASSDDSTIYF
TRBV28,CASSLQGKPQHF
TRBV30,CAWGQEYGYTF
TRBV6-2/TRBV6-3,CASKESGTGELFF
TRBV7-2,CASTLGLAGQYF
TRBV20-1,CSARGQGEKLFF
TRBV10-3,CAISDGQRQPQHF
TRBV11-2,CASSIMTGGEGETQYF
TRBV2,CASSPQPGRSYEQYF
TRBV20-1,CSAGGQRRGTQYF
TRBV19,CASSGGLNYEQYF
TRBV2,CASRENWEKLFF
TRBV9,CASSVAQSSGKIEQYF
TRBV7-9,CASSLGPGWDGYTF
TRBV29-1,CSVESRREAGSYEQYF
TRBV10-2,CASSGLADVNSYEQYF
TRBV7-9,CANSRRDRVSPLHF
TRBV9,CASSVGGGMDTEAFF
TRBV5-1,CASSFTPGGGYTF
TRBV7-9,CASSLYRQGGPETQYF
TRBV20-1,CSARIQETQYF